These 22 T cell receptor beta chains share one sample of origin, sequenced in a study of CD8 T cells in Susac syndrome. When the RNA was reverse transcribed, random hexamers were used with an input of roughly 0.45 to 1 ug. One entry per CDR3 protein, called by TCRdb with MiXCR from the immunoSEQ multiplex PCR reads. There are roughly 180,000 distinct CDR3 sequences in the sample; approximately 94% occur only once, and under 0.095% lies in the top ten. The sample comprised CD4+ T cells from PBMCs. The source is a human donor with multiple sclerosis.

The chain is built from TRBV4-1 and TRBJ2-6, with 10 bases matching TRBD2. Per the germline V gene, CDR1 is MGHRA and CDR2 is YSYEKL. The junction had 13 bases not matched to a gene; V was cut back by 1 base and J by 4 bases. The CDR3 has 20 amino acids. CDR3 sequence (DNA): TGCGCCAGCAGCCAAGTGGTACTAGCGGGGAGTGTTGCCGGGGCCAACGTCCTGACTTTC. Encoded protein: CASSQVVLAGSVAGANVLTF.

The genes are TRBV7-2 and TRBJ2-7, with 8 bases that match TRBD2. V was pared by 1 base and J by 3 bases, with 17 bases of the junction left unmatched. Germline V lookup: CDR1 SGHTA, CDR2 FQGNSA. This CDR3 is 19 amino acids long. This CDR3 is CASSLEQRPSGHQIYEQYF. CDR3 nucleotide sequence: TGTGCCAGCAGCTTAGAGCAAAGGCCTAGCGGGCACCAAATCTACGAGCAGTACTTC.

The V gene is TRBV7-2, the J gene TRBJ2-1; 9 positions match TRBD2. Germline V lookup: CDR1 SGHTA, CDR2 FQGNSA. The CDR3 has 15 residues. The V gene end was trimmed by 5 bases and the J gene end by 10 bases; junction bases not matched to a gene: 12. The CDR3 reads CASSAGSSGSEEQFF. In DNA form, the CDR3 reads TGTGCCAGCAGCGCGGGAAGTAGCGGGAGCGAGGAGCAGTTCTTC.

The chain employs TRBV27 and TRBJ1-4; 12 bases match TRBD1. The V gene end was trimmed by 6 bases and the J gene end by 10 bases; junction bases not matched to a gene: 6. Germline values: CDR1 MNHEY, CDR2 SMNVEV (reference sequence). This CDR3 is 14 amino acids long. The CDR3 coding sequence is TGTGCCAGCAGCTGGGACAGGGGGCGAGGAAAACTGTTTTTT. Its protein product is CASSWDRGRGKLFF.

This chain uses TRBV20-1 with TRBJ1-1; no reliable D call. The V end lost 4 bases, the J end lost 0 bases, and 9 bases lay between the germline ends. CDR3 length: 13 amino acids. Germline CDR1 DFQATT, CDR2 SNEGSKA (reference sequence). CDR3 sequence (DNA): TGCAGTGCTAAGACTGATATGAACACTGAAGCTTTCTTT. Encoded protein: CSAKTDMNTEAFF.

The chain combines TRBV2 with TRBJ2-3, with 7 bases fitting TRBD2. The V gene end was trimmed by 6 bases and the J gene end by 1 base; junction bases not matched to a gene: 7. Germline assignment: CDR1 SNHLY and CDR2 FYNNEI. The CDR3 consists of 15 residues. The CDR3 DNA reads as TGTGCCAGCAGCATTAGCGGGTTGGGCACAGATACGCAGTATTTT. Translated: CASSISGLGTDTQYF.

The chain has TRBV5-1 and TRBJ2-5; D may be TRBD2 (6 bases). Deletions cut 2 bases from V and 3 bases from J, with 17 bases between. This CDR3 is built from 16 residues. Germline values: CDR1 SGHRS, CDR2 YFSETQ. The CDR3 bases are TGCGCCAGCAGCTTACATGGCGGGGTTAACGAAGAGACCCAGTACTTC. It yields the protein CASSLHGGVNEETQYF.

This chain connects TRBV15 to TRBJ2-7; tentatively, D is TRBD2 (6 bases). Germline values: CDR1 LNHNV, CDR2 YYDKDF (reference sequence). Trimming cost V 0 bases and J 6 bases, with 9 bases left between them. The CDR3 runs 13 residues. The CDR3 here is CATSRDRGSEQYF. The CDR3 DNA reads TGTGCCACCAGCAGAGATCGGGGGTCCGAGCAGTACTTC.

The CDR3 sequence: CSAISGFGTGELFF. DNA of the CDR3: TGCAGTGCGATCTCGGGTTTTGGGACCGGGGAGCTGTTTTTT. The chain carries TRBV20-1 and TRBJ2-2; unclear D gene. V shed 6 bases and J shed 5 bases, with 16 bases lying between them. CDR1 and CDR2 (germline): DFQATT, SNEGSKA (reference sequence). The length of the CDR3 is 14 residues.

This clonotype came up a few times. The chain joins TRBV11-1 to TRBJ2-2; the D gene is possibly TRBD2 (5 bases). Trimming left V 5 bases short and J 4 bases short, with 8 bases between. The germline CDR1 and CDR2 sequences are SGHAT and FQDESV (reference sequence). CDR3 length: 13 amino acids. CDR3 nucleotides: TGTGCCAGCAGCCCAGAGGGCACCGGGGAGCTGTTTTTT. It translates to CASSPEGTGELFF.

The chain uses TRBV11-2 and TRBJ1-3; D gene unclear. CDR1 is SGHAT and CDR2 is FQNNGV in the germline V gene. This CDR3 region has 15 residues. The ends were cut back, 2 bases at V and 0 bases at J, with 8 bases in the middle. For the CDR3, the DNA is TGTGCCAGCAGCTTAAGTACAGACTCTGGAAACACCATATATTTT. It specifies CASSLSTDSGNTIYF.

The rearrangement joins TRBV5-6 to TRBJ1-4; unclear D gene. With 0 bases removed from V and 8 bases from J, the gap between germline ends came to 2 bases. The germline V gene has CDR1 SGHDT and CDR2 YYEEEE. The CDR3 is made up of 11 amino acids. The CDR3 region has the DNA TGTGCCAGCAGCTTGGGAGAAAAACTGTTTTTT. This codes for CASSLGEKLFF.

The gene calls are TRBV27 and TRBJ1-2, with D perhaps matching TRBD1 (5 bases). Germline values: CDR1 MNHEY, CDR2 SMNVEV (reference sequence). Trimming removed 3 bases from V and 1 base from J, with 12 bases in between. The CDR3 is 15 residues long. The CDR3 nucleotides read TGTGCCAGCAGTTTCCGGGGGAGGCATAACTATGGCTACACCTTC. It yields the protein CASSFRGRHNYGYTF.

V is TRBV7-8 and J is TRBJ2-5; the match to TRBD2 covers 14 bases. The germline CDR1 and CDR2 sequences are SGHVS and FQNEAQ. V lost 3 bases to trimming and J lost 5 bases; unmatched junction nucleotides: 8. CDR3 length: 17 residues. CDR3 coding DNA: TGTGCCAGCAGCTTCCGACTAGCGGGAGGGCAGGAGGAGACCCAGTACTTC. It yields the protein CASSFRLAGGQEETQYF.

V is TRBV28 and J is TRBJ1-5; possibly TRBD1 for D (6 bases). The CDR3 consists of 14 residues. V lost 6 bases and J lost 1, with 10 bases in between. The germline gives CDR1 MDHEN, CDR2 SYDVKM. The CDR3 coding sequence is TGTGCCAGCAGAAGTCAGGGGAGCAATCAGCCCCAGCATTTT. Translating gives CASRSQGSNQPQHF.

The rearrangement links TRBV28 to TRBJ1-2; D is uncertain. The CDR3 has 13 residues. CDR1 and CDR2 (germline): MDHEN, SYDVKM. V was pared by 8 bases and J by 2 bases, with 12 bases between. The CDR3 nucleotides read TGTGCCAGCGGATCGGAATCGAACTATGGCTACACCTTC. It specifies CASGSESNYGYTF.

This clonotype has a single count. The chain has TRBV29-1 and TRBJ2-4, with 7 bases aligning to TRBD1. This CDR3 region has 14 residues. Germline CDR1 SQVTM, CDR2 ANQGSEA. The J segment lost 10 bases and the V segment lost 1 base, leaving 10 bases of the junction unmatched. CDR3 in amino acids: CSVEVPGQFGIQYF. Here the CDR3 DNA reads TGCAGCGTTGAAGTCCCGGGACAGTTCGGAATTCAGTACTTC. Full variable domain (outside the CDR3, taken from reference TRBV29-1 and TRBJ2-4): SAVISQKPSRDICQRGTSLTIQCQVDSQVTMMFWYRQQPGQSLTLIATANQGSEATYESGFVIDKFPISRPNLTFSTLTVSNMSPEDSSIYLCSVEVPGQFGIQYFGAGTRLSVL.

The chain has TRBV20-1 and TRBJ1-5; a weak D match, TRBD1 (5 bases). CDR3 size: 15 residues. V was pared by 5 bases and J by 5 bases, with 19 bases between. Germline CDR1 reads DFQATT; CDR2 reads SNEGSKA (reference sequence). CDR3 loop: CSAPNRREGDQPQHF. Written as DNA, the CDR3 is TGCAGTGCTCCAAACCGACGGGAAGGGGATCAGCCCCAGCATTTT.

The chain uses TRBV2 and TRBJ2-1, with D possibly matching TRBD1 (5 bases). V was shortened by 6 bases and J by 7 bases, with 10 bases between the two germline ends. This CDR3 has 12 residues. Per the germline V gene, CDR1 is SNHLY and CDR2 is FYNNEI. CDR3 in DNA: TGTGCCAGCAGGGGGCTAGGGAATGAGCAGTTCTTC. Its translation: CASRGLGNEQFF.

The chain couples TRBV30 to TRBJ1-1; possibly TRBD1 for D (6 bases). This CDR3 has 13 residues. Germline V CDR1 and CDR2: GTSNPN, SVGIG (reference sequence). The V end lost 2 bases, the J end lost 3 bases, and 10 bases lay between the germline ends. Written as DNA, the CDR3 is TGTGCCTGGAGTCCAGGGGAATACACTGAAGCTTTCTTT. Translated: CAWSPGEYTEAFF.

V gene TRBV27 combines with J gene TRBJ2-4; D unresolved. The germline V gene has CDR1 MNHEY and CDR2 SMNVEV (reference sequence). V lost 4 bases and J 7 bases, leaving 14 bases between the germline ends. This CDR3 has 14 amino acids. CDR3 nucleotide sequence: TGTGCCAGCAGTTCCGACTCAACAAGGAACATTCAGTACTTC. It specifies CASSSDSTRNIQYF.

The chain couples TRBV5-4 to TRBJ2-3; D assignment may be TRBD1 or TRBD2 (5 bases each). The ends were cut back, 4 bases at V and 0 bases at J, with 12 bases in the middle. The CDR3 runs 15 residues. Germline CDR1 reads SGHNT; CDR2 reads YYREEE (reference sequence). CDR3 nucleotides: TGTGCCAGCAGCATTGGGACCACTAGCACAGATACGCAGTATTTT. This sequence encodes CASSIGTTSTDTQYF.